Listed here are 8 T cell receptor beta chains from one sample, sequenced in a study of shared clonotypes between healthy human individuals. Repertoires were generated with immunoSEQ multiplex PCR, while TCRdb's copy carries only in-frame clones and drops some. Of roughly 1 million clones in the sample, roughly 75% were seen once. The sample taken for sequencing was memory CD4+ T cells sorted from blood. Subset denoted: CD45RA-negative fraction. The receptor source for this set is a man aged 18 to 29 in good health.

The chain joins TRBV2 to TRBJ2-7; 13 bases align to TRBD2. The CDR3 loop spans 16 amino acids. V shed 6 bases, J shed 4 bases, and the junction held 9 bases outside the gene matches. Germline assignment: CDR1 SNHLY and CDR2 FYNNEI. The CDR3 sequence is CASRDDGLAGVYEQYF. CDR3 in DNA: TGTGCCAGCAGGGACGATGGACTAGCGGGAGTTTACGAGCAGTACTTC.

The count of this clone is one. V is TRBV27 and J is TRBJ1-1; TRBD1 is a possible D gene (5 bases). The CDR3 is 15 amino acids. V gave up 3 bases and J gave up 1 base, with 12 bases separating them. Germline V CDR1 and CDR2: MNHEY, SMNVEV (reference sequence). Here the CDR3 DNA reads TGTGCCAGCAGTTTCGGGGCCGTAGCGAACACTGAAGCTTTCTTT. Translated, it gives CASSFGAVANTEAFF.

The chain has TRBV7-2 and TRBJ1-1, with 8 positions matching TRBD1. CDR1 is SGHTA, CDR2 FQGNSA, per germline. J gave up 8 bases and V 6 bases, and 8 bases lay outside the gene matches. This CDR3 has 13 amino acids. The CDR3 here is CASSPGRQGEAFF. The CDR3 DNA reads TGTGCCAGCAGTCCCGGAAGACAGGGGGAAGCTTTCTTT.

The rearrangement links TRBV30 to TRBJ1-5, with 7 bases matching TRBD1. In germline, CDR1 is GTSNPN, CDR2 SVGIG (reference sequence). CDR3 length equals 15 residues. Losses at the gene ends were 3 bases for V and 6 bases for J; bases not matched to a gene: 11. CDR3 DNA: TGTGCCTGGAGCCGGTTAGAGGGGGCTGTTCAGCCCCAGCATTTT. Its translation is CAWSRLEGAVQPQHF.

The chain joins TRBV29-1 to TRBJ1-5; 12 bases agree with TRBD1. The J segment lost 2 bases and the V segment lost 5 bases, leaving 10 bases of the junction unmatched. This CDR3 contains 17 residues. CDR1 is SQVTM, CDR2 ANQGSEA, per germline. The CDR3 here is CSVKGTGGAGGNQPQHF. The CDR3 DNA reads as TGCAGCGTTAAGGGGACAGGGGGCGCGGGTGGCAATCAGCCCCAGCATTTT.

The chain is built from TRBV6-1 and TRBJ2-1; D might be TRBD2 (6 bases). Germline CDR1 and CDR2: MNHNS and SASEGT. The V end was cut by 2 bases, the J end by 0 bases, with 14 bases between. The CDR3 contains 17 residues. CDR3 region: CASSELGGGSSYNEQFF. The CDR3 nucleotides read TGTGCCAGCAGTGAATTAGGCGGAGGGAGCTCCTACAATGAGCAGTTCTTC.

The rearrangement links TRBV7-8 to TRBJ2-2; D gene unclear. Germline values: CDR1 SGHVS, CDR2 FQNEAQ. The CDR3 is 14 amino acids. Deletions cut 2 bases from V and 7 bases from J, with 11 bases between. The CDR3 protein is CASSLTRTHGELFF. The DNA of the CDR3 is TGTGCCAGCAGCTTAACTCGGACCCACGGGGAGCTGTTTTTT.

The chain combines TRBV7-8 with TRBJ2-7, with 8 bases identical to TRBD2. Germline values: CDR1 SGHVS, CDR2 FQNEAQ. The CDR3 totals 14 residues. Unmatched junction bases numbered 1, after V lost 3 bases and J lost 0 bases. Written as DNA, the CDR3 is TGTGCCAGCAGCTTCGCGGGAGGCTCCTACGAGCAGTACTTC. Its protein product is CASSFAGGSYEQYF.